Listed below are T cell receptor beta chains from one sample, sequenced in a study of cytomegalovirus exposure and HLA in healthy donors. Only in-frame clones appear in the TCRdb table, and some are missing; sequencing was by immunoSEQ multiplex PCR. This sample's table has approximately 140,000 clones. Sequenced input: PBMCs. The source is a woman in her late teens or twenties in good health and CMV-seronegative. CDR3s include the opening cysteine and the closing phenylalanine or tryptophan. D genes are given only for firm matches.

TRBD1	TRBJ1-1	TRBV7-9	14	CASSRPGTGSEAFF	TGTGCCAGCAGCCGTCCCGGGACAGGGTCTGAAGCTTTCTTT
-	TRBJ1-5	TRBV5-6	12	CASSQTDQPQHF	TGTGCCAGCAGCCAAACGGATCAGCCCCAGCATTTT
-	TRBJ2-1	TRBV7-9	16	CASSPTSTSSYNEQFF	TGTGCCAGCAGCCCTACTAGCACCTCTTCCTACAATGAGCAGTTCTTC
-	TRBJ2-3	TRBV28	12	CASSLRGDTQYF	TGTGCCAGCAGTTTAAGGGGAGATACGCAGTATTTT
-	TRBJ2-7	TRBV30	13	CAWSQGLDDEQYF	TGTGCCTGGAGTCAGGGATTAGATGACGAGCAGTACTTC
-	TRBJ2-5	TRBV25-1	16	CASSPLGGQKGETQYF	TGTGCCAGCAGTCCCCTAGGAGGGCAAAAGGGGGAGACCCAGTACTTC
-	TRBJ1-5	TRBV6-1	12	CASSGGSQPQHF	TGTGCCAGCAGTGGAGGGTCGCAGCCCCAGCATTTT
TRBD1	TRBJ1-6	TRBV7-9	14	CASSRTGGNSPLHF	TGTGCCAGCAGCCGGACAGGGGGGAATTCACCCCTCCACTTT
TRBD1	TRBJ1-2	TRBV18	14	CASSEQGARDGYTF	TGTGCCAGCTCAGAACAGGGGGCGCGAGATGGCTACACCTTC
TRBD1	TRBJ2-2	TRBV6-1	13	CAGGQGDTGELFF	TGTGCCGGGGGACAGGGGGATACCGGGGAGCTGTTTTTT
TRBD2	TRBJ2-2	TRBV30	12	CAWPLAAGELFF	TGTGCCTGGCCACTAGCGGCCGGGGAGCTGTTTTTT
-	TRBJ2-1	TRBV4-2	15	CASSQEGAIYNEQFF	TGTGCCAGCAGCCAAGAGGGGGCTATCTACAATGAGCAGTTCTTC
-	TRBJ1-1	TRBV6-5	13	CASSYSNGVEAFF	TGTGCCAGCAGTTACTCGAACGGGGTTGAAGCTTTCTTT
-	TRBJ1-2	TRBV19	14	CASSASTDPYGYTF	TGTGCCAGTAGTGCTTCGACAGACCCCTATGGCTACACCTTC
-	TRBJ2-3	TRBV30	13	CAWRTVSTDTQYF	TGTGCCTGGAGGACAGTAAGCACAGATACGCAGTATTTT
TRBD1	TRBJ1-1	TRBV6-1	14	CASSGDRGNFRAFF	TGTGCCAGCAGTGGGGACAGGGGAAATTTTAGGGCTTTCTTT
-	TRBJ2-1	TRBV5-1	15	CASSLVLAVANEQFF	TGCGCCAGCAGCTTGGTTCTAGCCGTGGCCAATGAGCAGTTCTTC
TRBD1	TRBJ1-2	TRBV7-9	13	CASSLEQGTGYTF	TGTGCCAGCAGCTTAGAACAGGGGACTGGCTACACCTTC
-	TRBJ2-1	TRBV6-5	13	CASSYGVGSEQFF	TGTGCCAGCAGTTACGGGGTAGGGAGTGAGCAGTTCTTC
-	TRBJ1-4	TRBV19	14	CASTRGSTNEKLFF	TGTGCCAGCACTAGAGGGTCCACTAATGAAAAACTGTTTTTT
-	TRBJ1-5	TRBV19	15	CASSMGAGPNQPQHF	TGTGCCAGTAGTATGGGGGCCGGACCGAATCAGCCCCAGCATTTT
-	TRBJ2-1	TRBV5-8	14	CASSFGTPYNEQFF	TGTGCCAGCAGCTTCGGGACTCCGTACAATGAGCAGTTCTTC
TRBD2	TRBJ2-3	TRBV5-1	18	CASSIGAGGDASTDTQYF	TGCGCCAGCAGCATAGGCGCGGGAGGCGACGCTAGCACAGATACGCAGTATTTT
TRBD1	TRBJ2-7	TRBV6-1	14	CASSDRGRSYEQYF	TGTGCCAGCAGTGACAGGGGGCGGTCCTACGAGCAGTACTTC
TRBD2	TRBJ2-2	TRBV6-4	14	CASSEGLESGELFF	TGTGCCAGCAGTGAGGGACTAGAATCCGGGGAGCTGTTTTTT
TRBD1	TRBJ2-7	TRBV5-4	14	CASSGGTGGHEQYF	TGTGCCAGCAGCGGCGGGACAGGGGGCCACGAGCAGTACTTC
-	TRBJ1-1	TRBV6-1	16	CASSEVGGATNTEAFF	TGTGCCAGCAGTGAAGTAGGGGGGGCGACGAACACTGAAGCTTTCTTT
TRBD2	TRBJ2-3	TRBV11-2	17	CASRAFGASGGTDTQYF	TGTGCCAGCAGGGCATTTGGGGCTAGCGGAGGGACAGATACGCAGTATTTT
TRBD2	TRBJ2-5	TRBV5-8	16	CASSLRAGGREETQYF	TGTGCCAGCAGCTTGAGGGCGGGAGGTAGAGAGGAGACCCAGTACTTC
TRBD1	TRBJ2-7	TRBV27	14	CASTTGAFSYEQYF	TGTGCCAGCACTACAGGGGCCTTCTCCTACGAGCAGTACTTC
-	TRBJ2-3	TRBV7-9	16	CASSPSRGTALDTQYF	TGTGCCAGCAGCCCTAGTAGGGGGACCGCGTTAGATACGCAGTATTTT
TRBD2	TRBJ2-3	TRBV13	16	CASSHRTSGVTDTQYF	TGTGCCAGCAGCCACAGGACTAGCGGAGTCACAGATACGCAGTATTTT
-	TRBJ2-1	TRBV27	15	CASSLSSYSYNEQFF	TGTGCCAGCAGTTTATCGAGTTACTCCTACAATGAGCAGTTCTTC
TRBD1	TRBJ2-7	TRBV6-4	15	CASSEPTTGAGEQYF	TGTGCCAGCAGTGAACCCACGACAGGGGCGGGCGAGCAGTACTTC
TRBD2	TRBJ2-3	TRBV5-6	15	CASSSTGLAGDTQYF	TGTGCCAGCAGCTCCACGGGACTAGCGGGAGATACGCAGTATTTT
-	TRBJ2-7	TRBV27	13	CASSLWGVGEQYF	TGTGCCAGCAGTTTATGGGGGGTGGGCGAGCAGTACTTC
TRBD1	TRBJ1-4	TRBV5-1	15	CASSQGGGIGEKLFF	TGCGCCAGCAGCCAAGGAGGGGGCATCGGTGAAAAACTGTTTTTT
-	TRBJ1-5	TRBV5-6	13	CASSWGSGQPQHF	TGTGCCAGCAGCTGGGGGAGCGGGCAGCCCCAGCATTTT
-	TRBJ2-3	TRBV27	16	CASSYPTPMITDTQYF	TGTGCCAGCAGTTACCCGACTCCCATGATCACAGATACGCAGTATTTT
-	TRBJ2-3	TRBV5-1	14	CASRLQASTDTQYF	TGCGCCAGCAGGTTACAGGCCTCCACAGATACGCAGTATTTT